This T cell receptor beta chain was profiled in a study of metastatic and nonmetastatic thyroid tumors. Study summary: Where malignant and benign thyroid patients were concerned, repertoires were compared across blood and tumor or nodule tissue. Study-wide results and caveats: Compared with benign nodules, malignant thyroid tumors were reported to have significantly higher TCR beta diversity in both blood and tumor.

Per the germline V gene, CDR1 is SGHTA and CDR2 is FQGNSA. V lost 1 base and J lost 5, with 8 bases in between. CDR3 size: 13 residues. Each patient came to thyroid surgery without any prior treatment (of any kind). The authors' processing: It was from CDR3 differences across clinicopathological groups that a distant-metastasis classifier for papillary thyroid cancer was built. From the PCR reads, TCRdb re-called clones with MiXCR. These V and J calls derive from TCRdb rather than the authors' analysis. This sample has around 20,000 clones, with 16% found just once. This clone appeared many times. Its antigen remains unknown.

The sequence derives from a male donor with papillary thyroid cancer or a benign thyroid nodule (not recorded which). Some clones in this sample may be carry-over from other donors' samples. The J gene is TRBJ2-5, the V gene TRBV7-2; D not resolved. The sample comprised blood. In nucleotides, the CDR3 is TGTGCCAGCAGCTTAGTAGACGGGGAGACCCAGTACTTC. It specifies CASSLVDGETQYF.